This paragraph reports one T cell receptor beta chain. From germline, CDR1 is LNHNV and CDR2 YYDKDF (reference sequence). V shed 1 base, J shed 6 bases, and the junction held 5 bases outside the gene matches. This CDR3 has 15 residues. These data come from a study of blood T cell repertoires in COVID-19. Study-wide background: The analysed material was cDNA or gDNA that came from T cells, B-cell-depleted T cells, or PBMCs.

The table came from immunoSEQ multiplex PCR; TCRdb's copy has only in-frame clones and leaves some out. Of more than 250,000 clones listed, more than 85% are singletons. The participants were between about 18 and 100 years old and came from fewer than 25 US areas. The recovered donors of Cohort 3 showed two negative PCRs, clearance, or symptom resolution. This TCR derives from a woman in her 30s who had recovered from COVID-19. The sample consisted of PBMCs or T cells enriched from blood (not recorded which). The chain is built from TRBV15 and TRBJ1-5; 8 bases map to TRBD1. CDR3 in DNA: TGTGCCACCAGCAGAGGGAGAACAGGGGGTCAGCCCCAGCATTTT. As protein: CATSRGRTGGQPQHF.